Shown below are 25 T cell receptor beta chains from a single sample sequenced in a study of vaccination effects on CD4 cells after COVID-19. The protocol was immunoSEQ multiplex PCR, while the TCRdb copy is restricted to in-frame clones and leaves out a portion. The table lists over 10,000 clones, 73% of them singletons. Antigen-specific CD4+ T cells expanded by the ViraFEST assay with viral peptide pools were then sequenced. Following 10 days of culture, CD4+ T cells were isolated. Confirmation by PCR established that the person had SARS-CoV-2 infection between March and December 2020. Two doses of BNT162b2 or mRNA-1273 vaccine were administered to participants. No antigens are known for them. The sample here was CD4+ T cells from PBMCs cultured with HCoV-NL63 spike peptides, taken after COVID-19 vaccination. The receptors shown here come from a human donor who had a prior SARS-CoV-2 infection.

This clone showed up just a few times. The chain carries TRBV21-1 and TRBJ2-1; the D segment call TRBD1 is taken from the table without a DNA check. TRBV21-1 corresponds to a pseudogene. This CDR3 spans 14 amino acids. As DNA, the CDR3 is TGTGCCAGCAGCAGAGGACAGCCGTACAATGAGCAGTTCTTC. This translates into CASSRGQPYNEQFF.

The J gene is TRBJ2-1, the V gene TRBV9; D might be TRBD1 or TRBD2, each matching 5 bases. V shed 0 bases and J shed 4 bases, with 11 bases lying between them. The germline V gene has CDR1 SGDLS and CDR2 YYNGEE. The CDR3 spans 15 residues. The DNA of the CDR3 is TGTGCCAGCAGCGTAGGGGGACCACATTACAATGAGCAGTTCTTC. Encoded protein: CASSVGGPHYNEQFF.

The chain joins TRBV7-9 to TRBJ2-3; D is possibly TRBD2 (6 bases). Looked up from germline, CDR1 is SEHNR and CDR2 is FQNEAQ (reference sequence). The V gene lost 11 bases and the J gene lost 5 bases, with 17 bases spanning the gap. The CDR3 has 13 residues. As DNA, the CDR3 is TGTGCCTGTGCATGGGTGGGGGGAGATACGCAGTATTTT. Amino acid sequence: CACAWVGGDTQYF. The whole variable domain, filled in from reference TRBV7-9 and TRBJ2-3, reads DTGVSQNPRHKITKRGQNVTFRCDPISEHNRLYWYRQTLGQGPEFLTYFQNEAQLEKSRLLSDRFSAERPKGSFSTLEIQRTEQGDSAMYLCACAWVGGDTQYFGPGTRLTVL.

The rearrangement joins TRBV23-1 to TRBJ2-5, with D perhaps TRBD1 or TRBD2 (5 bases each). TRBV23-1 is an ORF, with its function uncertain. Trimming cost V 4 bases and J 5 bases, with 32 bases left between them. The CDR3 spans 20 residues. The CDR3: CASSLVYPPASGTKKETQYF. DNA of the CDR3: TGCGCCAGCAGTCTAGTCTACCCCCCCGCTTCCGGGACGAAAAAGGAGACCCAGTACTTC.

This clone was counted once. This chain joins TRBV5-1 and TRBJ2-5; 14 positions agree with TRBD2. This CDR3 has 16 residues. Germline CDR1 SGHRS, CDR2 YFSETQ. V lost 4 bases to trimming and J lost 5 bases; unmatched junction nucleotides: 7. The CDR3, as DNA: TGCGCCAGCAGCATAGGGACTAGCGGGGGCTCGGAGACCCAGTACTTC. This sequence encodes CASSIGTSGGSETQYF.

The rearrangement uses TRBV6-5 and TRBJ1-6; TRBD1 aligns across 11 bases. Per the germline V gene, CDR1 is MNHEY and CDR2 is SVGAGI. The CDR3 loop spans 15 amino acids. Trimming at V came to 6 bases and at J to 8 bases, leaving 6 bases not matched to a gene. In DNA form, the CDR3 reads TGTGCCAGCAGCCCCCGGACAGGGGGCGATTCACCCCTCCACTTT. This sequence encodes CASSPRTGGDSPLHF.

The V and J genes are TRBV10-3 and TRBJ1-5, with D possibly TRBD1 on 5 matching bases. The germline CDR1 and CDR2 sequences are ENHRY and SYGVKD. The CDR3 covers 16 residues. The V gene lost 0 bases and the J gene lost 6 bases, with 15 bases spanning the gap. CDR3 nucleotide sequence: TGTGCCATCAGTGAGTCGAGTCGGGGGGTGGGTCAGCCCCAGCATTTT. Amino acid sequence: CAISESSRGVGQPQHF.

The genes are TRBV12-3 or TRBV12-4 and TRBJ1-2; D is perhaps TRBD1 (5 bases). The CDR3 length is 13 residues. Trimming shortened V by 5 bases and J by 5 bases, and 12 bases separated the two germline ends. The CDR3 is CASSLRGDYGYTF. DNA of the CDR3: TGTGCCAGCAGTCTGAGGGGCGATTATGGCTACACCTTC.

The chain carries TRBV5-4 and TRBJ1-5; D is perhaps TRBD1 (6 bases). The length of the CDR3 is 16 residues. Germline CDR1 and CDR2: SGHNT and YYREEE (reference sequence). Trimming took 4 bases from V and 2 from J, leaving 16 bases between them. The CDR3 coding sequence is TGTGCCAGCAGCGAGGGGGGGTTCGTGGGCAATCAGCCCCAGCATTTT. It specifies CASSEGGFVGNQPQHF. The variable domain in full, with the rest retrieved from reference TRBV5-4 and TRBJ1-5, is ETGVTQSPTHLIKTRGQQVTLRCSSQSGHNTVSWYQQALGQGPQFIFQYYREEENGRGNFPPRFSGLQFPNYSSELNVNALELDDSALYLCASSEGGFVGNQPQHFGDGTRLSIL.

The chain couples TRBV11-2 to TRBJ1-1; D is uncertain. This CDR3 region has 15 residues. Germline V gives CDR1 SGHAT, CDR2 FQNNGV. V was shortened by 5 bases and J by 0 bases, with 13 bases between the two germline ends. The CDR3 loop is CASSLRGFMNTEAFF. CDR3 DNA sequence: TGTGCCAGCAGCCTCCGGGGTTTTATGAACACTGAAGCTTTCTTT.

This chain joins TRBV5-1 and TRBJ1-1; TRBD1 aligns across 9 bases. V dropped 2 bases and J dropped 6; count of bases not matched to a gene: 5. This CDR3 has 14 amino acids. Germline V gives CDR1 SGHRS, CDR2 YFSETQ. Here the CDR3 DNA reads TGCGCCAGCAGCTTTAGACAGGGGGATCCTGAAGCTTTCTTT. It is translated as CASSFRQGDPEAFF.

The chain couples TRBV10-3 to TRBJ2-1; D perhaps matches TRBD2 (6 bases). Germline CDR1 reads ENHRY; CDR2 reads SYGVKD. The CDR3 has 12 residues. The V end was cut by 8 bases, the J end by 7 bases, with 12 bases between. CDR3 nucleotide sequence: TGTGCCATCGCTGCGGGATGGAATGAGCAGTTCTTC. This translates into CAIAAGWNEQFF.

This chain connects TRBV5-5 to TRBJ2-5; D tentatively fits TRBD1 or TRBD2 (6 bases each). The CDR3 consists of 17 residues. From germline, CDR1 is SGHKS and CDR2 YYEKEE (reference sequence). The V gene lost 0 bases and the J gene lost 4 bases, with 19 bases spanning the gap. Here the CDR3 reads CASSLGHGGRSRETQYF. Written as DNA, the CDR3 is TGTGCCAGCAGCTTGGGTCATGGGGGGCGCAGCCGAGAGACCCAGTACTTC.

The chain links TRBV5-6 to TRBJ2-5; 8 nucleotides match TRBD1. Trimming cost V 3 bases and J 2 bases; bases outside gene matches: 3. The CDR3 extends over 14 amino acids. Germline V gene sequence: CDR1 SGHDT, CDR2 YYEEEE. The CDR3 region is CASSSQGAQETQYF. CDR3 in DNA: TGTGCCAGCAGCTCTCAGGGGGCTCAAGAGACCCAGTACTTC.

This clone was counted a single time. The chain couples TRBV4-3 to TRBJ2-1; 10 bases align to TRBD2. The CDR3 extends over 21 amino acids. V gave up 0 bases and J gave up 0 bases; unmatched junction bases: 14. Germline loops: CDR1 LGHNA, CDR2 YSLEER. The CDR3 region is CASSQDRLAGVMGYSYNEQFF. As DNA, the CDR3 is TGCGCCAGCAGCCAAGATCGGCTAGCGGGAGTGATGGGGTACTCCTACAATGAGCAGTTCTTC.

This sequence joins TRBV5-1 and TRBJ2-1, with D possibly being TRBD2 (6 bases). The V end lost 0 bases, the J end lost 5 bases, and 15 bases lay between the germline ends. The CDR3 has 16 residues. Germline CDR1 is SGHRS and CDR2 is YFSETQ. The CDR3 loop is CASSLGIAELHNEQFF. The DNA of the CDR3 is TGCGCCAGCAGCTTGGGAATAGCGGAACTCCACAATGAGCAGTTCTTC. Together with reference TRBV5-1 and TRBJ2-1, the CDR3 gives the full variable domain: KAGVTQTPRYLIKTRGQQVTLSCSPISGHRSVSWYQQTPGQGLQFLFEYFSETQRNKGNFPGRFSGRQFSNSRSEMNVSTLELGDSALYLCASSLGIAELHNEQFFGPGTRLTVL.

The V gene is TRBV7-3, the J gene TRBJ2-1; D is unresolved. CDR1 and CDR2 (germline): SGHTA, FQGTGA. CDR3 length: 13 residues. V lost 5 bases, J lost 6 bases, and 11 bases lay in between. CDR3 residues: CASSREPGNEQFF. The CDR3 bases are TGTGCCAGCAGCAGGGAACCGGGCAATGAGCAGTTCTTC.

The chain employs TRBV6-6 and TRBJ2-2; TRBD1 matches 8 bases. Trimming cost V 5 bases and J 2 bases; bases outside gene matches: 7. This CDR3 is built from 16 residues. The germline V gene has CDR1 MNHNY and CDR2 SVGAGI (reference sequence). As DNA, the CDR3 is TGTGCCAGCAGTCGAAGTGACAGGGGTAACACCGGGGAGCTGTTTTTT. Its translation: CASSRSDRGNTGELFF.

The chain combines TRBV18 with TRBJ2-3, with TRBD1 matching 7 bases. V gave up 3 bases and J gave up 1 base; unmatched junction bases: 7. This CDR3 is 16 amino acids long. Per the germline V gene, CDR1 is KGHSH and CDR2 is LQKENI. CDR3 loop: CASSPGTAVRTDTQYF. As DNA, the CDR3 is TGTGCCAGCTCACCGGGGACAGCAGTGCGCACAGATACGCAGTATTTT.

This chain connects TRBV20-1 to TRBJ2-3; D remains ambiguous. CDR1 DFQATT and CDR2 SNEGSKA come from the germline V gene (reference sequence). Trimming stripped 3 bases from V and 4 bases from J, with 11 bases between. CDR3 size: 13 residues. The CDR3 reads CSASGRSPDTQYF. CDR3 DNA sequence: TGCAGTGCTAGTGGGCGATCTCCAGATACGCAGTATTTT.

Only a few counts were recorded for this clone. The chain has TRBV2 and TRBJ1-2, with 11 bases fitting TRBD1. CDR1 SNHLY and CDR2 FYNNEI come from the germline V gene. The CDR3 extends over 14 amino acids. V gave up 6 bases and J gave up 3 bases; unmatched junction bases: 3. The CDR3 region is CASSRDRGDYGYTF. In nucleotides, the CDR3 is TGTGCCAGCAGCCGGGACAGGGGGGACTATGGCTACACCTTC.

In this sample, this clone turned up a few times. V usage is TRBV7-6 and J usage is TRBJ2-1, with TRBD2 matching over 7 bases. The CDR3 consists of 19 residues. Losses at the gene ends were 1 base for V and 0 bases for J; bases not matched to a gene: 12. Germline V gene data show CDR1 as SGHVS and CDR2 as FNYEAQ. The DNA of the CDR3 is TGTGCCAGCAGCTTAGGTCGGGGGGAGTCTCTTAACTCCTACAATGAGCAGTTCTTC. Translation: CASSLGRGESLNSYNEQFF.

The chain has TRBV19 and TRBJ1-3; 7 bases align to TRBD1. J was trimmed by 0 bases and V by 5 bases; bases with no gene match: 10. Germline CDR1 LNHDA, CDR2 SQIVND (reference sequence). The CDR3 spans 17 residues. The CDR3 protein is CASSGSGQLFSGNTIYF. The CDR3 DNA follows: TGTGCCAGTAGTGGTTCGGGACAGTTGTTCTCTGGAAACACCATATATTTT.

V usage is TRBV9 and J usage is TRBJ2-5; D is tentatively TRBD1 or TRBD2 (5 bases each). The germline V and J ends were trimmed by 0 bases and 5 bases, with 8 bases remaining between them. From germline, CDR1 is SGDLS and CDR2 YYNGEE. The CDR3 is made up of 13 amino acids. In DNA form, the CDR3 reads TGTGCCAGCAGCGTAGGCAGGGAGGAGACCCAGTACTTC. This encodes CASSVGREETQYF. Drawing the rest from reference TRBV9 and TRBJ2-5, the complete variable domain is DSGVTQTPKHLITATGQRVTLRCSPRSGDLSVYWYQQSLDQGLQFLIQYYNGEERAKGNILERFSAQQFPDLHSELNLSSLELGDSALYFCASSVGREETQYFGPGTRLLVL.

This sequence joins TRBV10-3 and TRBJ2-1; 7 bases are shared with TRBD2. CDR1 ENHRY and CDR2 SYGVKD come from the germline V gene. The CDR3 runs to 14 residues. V was clipped by 6 bases and J by 7 bases; unmatched bases: 9. This CDR3 is CAIRPSGFGNEQFF. As DNA, the CDR3 is TGTGCCATCAGGCCTAGCGGTTTCGGGAATGAGCAGTTCTTC.